One and the same sample provided the 30 T cell receptor beta chains below, sequenced in a study of cytomegalovirus exposure and HLA in healthy donors. The PCR ran on 60 Vbeta and 13 Jbeta primers. TCRdb's copy holds only in-frame clones and misses some; the assay was immunoSEQ multiplex PCR. Of 60,000 to 70,000 clones in the sample, around four fifths were seen once. The sequenced sample consisted of PBMCs. These TCRs come from a woman aged 30 to 39 in good health and CMV-seronegative.

This clone has more than one count but fewer than ten. The rearrangement uses TRBV5-5 and TRBJ2-1; D is possibly TRBD1 (6 bases). Germline-derived CDR1 and CDR2 are SGHKS and YYEKEE (reference sequence). This CDR3 spans 16 amino acids. V lost 4 bases and J lost 2, with 16 bases in between. The CDR3 coding sequence is TGTGCCAGCAGCCCACTGGGGGCTTCAACCTACAATGAGCAGTTCTTC. Translated, it gives CASSPLGASTYNEQFF.

The chain is built from TRBV19 and TRBJ2-7, with D possibly TRBD1 on 8 matching bases. From germline, CDR1 is LNHDA and CDR2 SQIVND (reference sequence). This CDR3 contains 12 residues. Trimming stripped 8 bases from V and 9 bases from J, with 17 bases between. The DNA for the CDR3 is TGTGCCAGTGCTGGACAGGGAGGGACGCAGTACTTC. It is translated as CASAGQGGTQYF.

This rearrangement joins TRBV9 to TRBJ1-2; 10 bases line up with TRBD1. From germline, CDR1 is SGDLS and CDR2 YYNGEE. Unmatched junction bases numbered 6, after V lost 2 bases and J lost 5 bases. This CDR3 is built from 15 residues. The DNA for the CDR3 is TGTGCCAGCAGCGTTGACAGGGGGCTTTGGTATGGCTACACCTTC. This sequence encodes CASSVDRGLWYGYTF.

The chain has TRBV9 and TRBJ1-1; D might be TRBD1 (5 bases). V gave up 3 bases and J gave up 1 base, with 13 bases separating them. This CDR3 is built from 15 residues. Germline CDR1 and CDR2: SGDLS and YYNGEE. The CDR3 nucleotides read TGTGCCAGCAGCGCCTTGGGGGGGTGGAACACTGAAGCTTTCTTT. Translating it yields CASSALGGWNTEAFF.

The chain has TRBV10-2 and TRBJ2-5, with a weak D call TRBD2 (5 bases). The CDR3 spans 14 residues. V gave up 6 bases and J gave up 6 bases, with 17 bases separating them. Germline CDR1 reads WSHSY; CDR2 reads SAAADI. The CDR3: CASRAPGTSKTQYF. The DNA for the CDR3 is TGCGCCAGCAGAGCACCGGGAACGTCGAAGACCCAGTACTTC.

This chain uses TRBV25-1 with TRBJ2-1; the match to TRBD2 covers 11 bases. With V trimmed by 6 bases and J by 6 bases, 16 bases remained unmatched. This CDR3 is built from 18 residues. The germline CDR1 and CDR2 sequences are MGHDK and SYGVNS. The CDR3 reads CASRDSGGAMYGTNEQFF. DNA of the CDR3: TGTGCCAGCAGAGATAGCGGGGGGGCCATGTATGGGACCAATGAGCAGTTCTTC.

The chain joins TRBV7-9 to TRBJ1-2; D is possibly TRBD1 (6 bases). This CDR3 is built from 13 residues. CDR1 and CDR2 from the germline V gene are SEHNR and FQNEAQ (reference sequence). V gave up 5 bases and J gave up 5 bases, with 12 bases separating them. CDR3 bases: TGTGCCAGCAGCCGGGACACGTATTATGGCTACACCTTC. Translated, it gives CASSRDTYYGYTF.

The chain uses TRBV30 and TRBJ2-7; 11 bases match TRBD1. Germline CDR1 is GTSNPN and CDR2 is SVGIG (reference sequence). This CDR3 has 14 residues. V was clipped by 3 bases and J by 4 bases; unmatched bases: 5. The CDR3, as DNA: TGTGCCTGGAGGGCGGACAGGGGGCTGTACGAGCAGTACTTC. Protein product: CAWRADRGLYEQYF.

In nucleotides, the CDR3 is TGTGCCGCCGCCCGGGGGGTAGGTGAAGCTTTCTTT. Protein: CAAARGVGEAFF. The chain joins TRBV28 to TRBJ1-1; perhaps TRBD1 as D (5 bases). The CDR3 sequence is 12 residues long. V gave up 11 bases and J gave up 7 bases, with 17 bases separating them. From germline, CDR1 is MDHEN and CDR2 SYDVKM. Filled out from reference TRBV28 and TRBJ1-1, the complete variable domain reads DVKVTQSSRYLVKRTGEKVFLECVQDMDHENMFWYRQDPGLGLRLIYFSYDVKMKEKGDIPEGYSVSREKKERFSLILESASTNQTSMYLCAAARGVGEAFFGQGTRLTVV.

The chain joins TRBV6-1 to TRBJ2-3; maybe TRBD1 (6 bases). Germline V lookup: CDR1 MNHNS, CDR2 SASEGT. V lost 2 bases and J 8 bases, leaving 11 bases between the germline ends. CDR3 length equals 13 residues. CDR3 sequence: CASSELVGATQYF. CDR3 DNA sequence: TGTGCCAGCAGTGAATTGGTGGGGGCTACGCAGTATTTT.

The chain links TRBV27 to TRBJ1-2, with unresolved D. The CDR3 is 14 residues long. Germline-derived CDR1 and CDR2 are MNHEY and SMNVEV (reference sequence). Trimming removed 2 bases from V and 8 bases from J, with 15 bases in between. The CDR3 is CASSLSGAAMGYTF. CDR3 in DNA: TGTGCCAGCAGTTTAAGCGGCGCCGCTATGGGCTACACCTTC.

This clone was counted only a few times. The chain combines TRBV30 with TRBJ2-1; D might be TRBD2 (5 bases). The CDR3 covers 13 residues. V shed 2 bases and J shed 8 bases, with 13 bases lying between them. Per the germline V gene, CDR1 is GTSNPN and CDR2 is SVGIG (reference sequence). The CDR3 spells CAWSPGRVDEQFF. The DNA for the CDR3 is TGTGCCTGGAGTCCCGGGCGGGTTGATGAGCAGTTCTTC.

V gene TRBV5-1 combines with J gene TRBJ2-7, with D possibly TRBD1 on 5 matching bases. Germline CDR1 SGHRS, CDR2 YFSETQ. V dropped 1 base and J dropped 4 bases, with 24 bases sitting between them. This CDR3 is 18 amino acids long. This CDR3 reads CASSLRVSGALRSYEQYF. The CDR3 DNA reads TGCGCCAGCAGCTTGCGTGTGTCTGGGGCGCTTCGGTCATACGAGCAGTACTTC. Using reference TRBV5-1 and TRBJ2-7 for the parts outside the CDR3, the full variable domain is KAGVTQTPRYLIKTRGQQVTLSCSPISGHRSVSWYQQTPGQGLQFLFEYFSETQRNKGNFPGRFSGRQFSNSRSEMNVSTLELGDSALYLCASSLRVSGALRSYEQYFGPGTRLTVT.

V is TRBV29-1 and J is TRBJ2-1; 11 bases are shared with TRBD2. V dropped 1 base and J dropped 9; count of bases not matched to a gene: 5. CDR1 is SQVTM, CDR2 ANQGSEA, per germline. The CDR3 extends over 14 amino acids. CDR3 loop: CSVEGLAGLTEQFF. The CDR3, as DNA: TGCAGCGTTGAAGGACTAGCGGGACTCACTGAGCAGTTCTTC.

This chain joins TRBV30 and TRBJ2-7, with D unclear. V dropped 7 bases and J dropped 0 bases, with 10 bases sitting between them. Germline loops: CDR1 GTSNPN, CDR2 SVGIG (reference sequence). This CDR3 contains 12 residues. CDR3 residues: CAFSTGSYEQYF. CDR3 bases: TGTGCCTTCTCGACGGGCTCCTACGAGCAGTACTTC. Full variable domain (outside the CDR3, taken from reference TRBV30 and TRBJ2-7): SQTIHQWPATLVQPVGSPLSLECTVEGTSNPNLYWYRQAAGRGLQLLFYSVGIGQISSEVPQNLSASRPQDRQFILSSKKLLLSDSGFYLCAFSTGSYEQYFGPGTRLTVT.

This chain uses TRBV7-2 with TRBJ2-7, with D possibly TRBD1 on 6 matching bases. The V end lost 4 bases, the J end lost 7 bases, and 20 bases lay between the germline ends. Germline V CDR1 and CDR2: SGHTA, FQGNSA. This CDR3 has 15 residues. In DNA, the CDR3 is TGTGCCAGCAGCTCCCGACAGGATAGCTATCGAGAGCAGTACTTC. Translated: CASSSRQDSYREQYF.

The J gene is TRBJ1-2, the V gene TRBV15; TRBD1 agrees at 7 bases. CDR3 length: 14 residues. Germline trimming cut 1 base from V and 1 base from J; bases unmatched to any gene: 0. CDR1 is LNHNV, CDR2 YYDKDF, per germline (reference sequence). The chain's CDR3 is CATSRGQGNYGYTF. CDR3 in DNA: TGTGCCACCAGCAGAGGACAGGGTAACTATGGCTACACCTTC.

This clone occurred a few times. The chain has TRBV29-1 and TRBJ2-5; D gene unclear. The J call may be mistaken, given a closer DNA end match to TRBJ2-7. Germline V gene data show CDR1 as SQVTM and CDR2 as ANQGSEA. This CDR3 spans 15 amino acids. CDR3 sequence (DNA): TGCAGCGTTGAAGATCAACGTGAAGGAGACTACGAGCAGTACTTC. It codes for CSVEDQREGDYEQYF.

CDR3: CAWRGAGNEQFF. The DNA of the CDR3 is TGTGCCTGGAGAGGGGCAGGGAATGAGCAGTTCTTC. The chain links TRBV30 to TRBJ2-1; a weak D match, TRBD1 (5 bases). From germline, CDR1 is GTSNPN and CDR2 SVGIG (reference sequence). The CDR3 runs to 12 residues. The V end was cut by 3 bases, the J end by 7 bases, with 10 bases between.

The rearrangement links TRBV2 to TRBJ1-2; D may be TRBD1 (5 bases). Germline values: CDR1 SNHLY, CDR2 FYNNEI. This CDR3 comprises 14 residues. V was pared by 3 bases and J by 2 bases, with 10 bases between. CDR3 nucleotides: TGTGCCAGCAGTGAGCTGACAGTCAACTATGGCTACACCTTC. It is translated as CASSELTVNYGYTF.

This chain links TRBV9 with TRBJ2-5, with TRBD2 identical over 8 bases. Germline CDR1 SGDLS, CDR2 YYNGEE. V gave up 7 bases and J gave up 7 bases; unmatched junction bases: 6. This CDR3 is 12 amino acids long. As DNA, the CDR3 is TGTGCCAGCGAACGGGGGGGCGGGACCCAGTACTTC. It specifies CASERGGGTQYF.

V is TRBV5-4 and J is TRBJ2-2, with 7 bases lining up with TRBD1. The CDR3 has 14 residues. Losses at the gene ends were 3 bases for V and 4 bases for J; bases not matched to a gene: 3. CDR1 and CDR2 (germline): SGHNT, YYREEE (reference sequence). The DNA for the CDR3 is TGTGCCAGCAGCTGGGACAGTTTCACCGGGGAGCTGTTTTTT. Translated, it gives CASSWDSFTGELFF.

CDR3 residues: CASSFRGTGTYEQYF. For the CDR3, the DNA is TGCGCCAGCAGCTTTCGGGGGACAGGGACCTACGAGCAGTACTTC. This chain joins TRBV5-1 and TRBJ2-7, with 9 bases aligning to TRBD1. V trimming: 2 bases; J trimming: 2 bases; junction bases outside the gene matches: 5. The germline CDR1 and CDR2 sequences are SGHRS and YFSETQ. The CDR3 length is 15 residues.

This chain uses TRBV19 with TRBJ2-7; D is unresolved. V gave up 5 bases and J gave up 5 bases, with 13 bases separating them. The CDR3 loop spans 13 amino acids. Looked up from germline, CDR1 is LNHDA and CDR2 is SQIVND (reference sequence). CDR3 DNA sequence: TGTGCCAGTAGTCATCGGTCAACGAACGAGCAGTACTTC. It yields the protein CASSHRSTNEQYF. Full variable domain (rest looked up from reference TRBV19 and TRBJ2-7): DGGITQSPKYLFRKEGQNVTLSCEQNLNHDAMYWYRQDPGQGLRLIYYSQIVNDFQKGDIAEGYSVSREKKESFPLTVTSAQKNPTAFYLCASSHRSTNEQYFGPGTRLTVT.

This clone came up once. The chain joins TRBV6-6 to TRBJ1-2; 7 bases match TRBD1. CDR1 and CDR2 (germline): MNHNY, SVGAGI (reference sequence). The CDR3 spans 12 residues. V was clipped by 8 bases and J by 6 bases; unmatched bases: 6. CDR3 sequence: CASRDSPHGYTF. The CDR3 bases are TGTGCCAGCCGGGACAGTCCCCATGGCTACACCTTC.

This clone was recorded a few times. The V call is TRBV28, the J call TRBJ1-1, with TRBD1 matching over 10 bases. The CDR3 has 16 residues. Losses at the gene ends were 5 bases for V and 6 bases for J; bases not matched to a gene: 12. In germline, CDR1 is MDHEN, CDR2 SYDVKM. The CDR3 reads CASSPPPTGGLAEAFF. The CDR3 bases are TGTGCCAGCAGTCCACCTCCGACAGGGGGCCTCGCTGAAGCTTTCTTT.

This clone was detected only once. The chain employs TRBV19 and TRBJ1-5; D may be TRBD1 (6 bases). Germline V CDR1 and CDR2: LNHDA, SQIVND (reference sequence). V gave up 7 bases and J gave up 4 bases, with 11 bases separating them. The CDR3 extends over 13 amino acids. The CDR3 nucleotides read TGTGCCAGTACAGACAGGCAGAATCAGCCCCAGCATTTT. Translation: CASTDRQNQPQHF.

The chain couples TRBV6-5 to TRBJ2-1; D may be TRBD2 (5 bases). V was cut by 6 bases and J by 1 base, with 7 bases left in between. This CDR3 region has 13 residues. Germline V CDR1 and CDR2: MNHEY, SVGAGI. The CDR3: CASRIASYNEQFF. In nucleotides, the CDR3 is TGTGCCAGCAGGATAGCGTCCTACAATGAGCAGTTCTTC.

V usage is TRBV6-6 and J usage is TRBJ2-7; 8 nucleotides match TRBD2. The germline V gene encodes CDR1 MNHNY and CDR2 SVGAGI (reference sequence). V dropped 7 bases and J dropped 2; count of bases not matched to a gene: 13. This CDR3 contains 16 residues. The CDR3 DNA sequence: TGTGCCAGCACCGAATGGTTGGCGGGGGGACCCTACGAGCAGTACTTC. It yields the protein CASTEWLAGGPYEQYF.

This chain connects TRBV6-5 to TRBJ1-2; the D is unclear. Germline V gene data show CDR1 as MNHEY and CDR2 as SVGAGI. This CDR3 is 15 amino acids long. V was shortened by 0 bases and J by 5 bases, with 13 bases between the two germline ends. The DNA of the CDR3 is TGTGCCAGCAGTTACTCGATCGTGGTCGGGTATGGCTACACCTTC. This codes for CASSYSIVVGYGYTF.